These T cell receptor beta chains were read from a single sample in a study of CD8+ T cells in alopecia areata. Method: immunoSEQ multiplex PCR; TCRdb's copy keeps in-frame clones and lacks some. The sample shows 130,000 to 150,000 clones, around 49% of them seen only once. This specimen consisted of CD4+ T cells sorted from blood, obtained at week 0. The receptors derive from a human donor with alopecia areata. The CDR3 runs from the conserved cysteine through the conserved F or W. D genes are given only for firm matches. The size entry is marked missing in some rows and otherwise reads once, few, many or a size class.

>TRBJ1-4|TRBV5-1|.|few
TGCGCCAGCAGCTTGGAAGCAGGGCCTAATGAAAAACTGTTTTTT
CASSLEAGPNEKLFF
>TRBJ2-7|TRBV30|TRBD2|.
TGTGCCTGGAGTGTAAGACTAGCTTACGAGCAGTACTTC
CAWSVRLAYEQYF
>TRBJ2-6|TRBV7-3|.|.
TGTGCCAGCAGCTTGGGGACCGCTGGGGCCAACGTCCTGACTTTC
CASSLGTAGANVLTF
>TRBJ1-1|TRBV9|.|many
TGTGCCAGCAGCGTATTGGGGGACACTGAAGCTTTCTTT
CASSVLGDTEAFF
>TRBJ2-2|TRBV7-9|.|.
TGTGCCAGCAGCTCTACCGGGGAGCTGTTTTTT
CASSSTGELFF
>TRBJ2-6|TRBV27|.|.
TGTGCCAGCAGTTTATCGTCTTGGGGCAGGGCTCTCTCTGGGGCCAACGTCCTGACTTTC
CASSLSSWGRALSGANVLTF
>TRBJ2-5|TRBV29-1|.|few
TGCAGCGTGGATTCAGGATACCAAGAGACCCAGTACTTC
CSVDSGYQETQYF
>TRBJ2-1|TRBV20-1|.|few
TGCAGTGCGCCCCCGGGACTTCTTCTTGTCTTC
CSAPPGLLLVF
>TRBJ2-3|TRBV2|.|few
TGTGCCAGCGGAGAGAATACGCAGTATTTT
CASGENTQYF
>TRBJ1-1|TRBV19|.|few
TGTGCCAGTAAGATTTACACTGAAGCTTTCTTT
CASKIYTEAFF
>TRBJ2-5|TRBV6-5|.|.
TGTGCCAGCAGTCCGTCCCGGGGGCCGAGGGAGACCCAGTACTTC
CASSPSRGPRETQYF
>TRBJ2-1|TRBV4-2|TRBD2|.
TGTGCCAGCCAGCCGGGAGCGGGAGTGGGAGGGGAGCAGTTCTTC
CASQPGAGVGGEQFF
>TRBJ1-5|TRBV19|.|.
TGTGCCAGTAGTCCCCGACAGCCCAATCAGCCCCAGCATTTT
CASSPRQPNQPQHF
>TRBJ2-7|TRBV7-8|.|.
TGTGCCAGCAGTTACACCTACGAGCAGTACTTC
CASSYTYEQYF
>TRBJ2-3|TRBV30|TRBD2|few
TGTGCCTGGAGTCCACCCCTAGCGGGAGAGGGCTATACGCAGTATTTT
CAWSPPLAGEGYTQYF
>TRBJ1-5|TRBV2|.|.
TGTGCCAGCAGTGGTCAGGGCAATCAGCCCCAGCATTTT
CASSGQGNQPQHF
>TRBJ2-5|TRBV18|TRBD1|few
TGTGCCAGCTCACCGACCACAGGGGGAGAGACCCAGTACTTC
CASSPTTGGETQYF
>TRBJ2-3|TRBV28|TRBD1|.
TGTGCCAGCAGTGTCCAGGGGGCGCAGGCTTTAGTTACGCAGTATTTT
CASSVQGAQALVTQYF
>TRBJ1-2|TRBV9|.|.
TGTGCCAGCAGCGCAGACGGAGCCCACCCTTGGGGCTACACCTTC
CASSADGAHPWGYTF
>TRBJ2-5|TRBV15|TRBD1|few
TGTGCCACCAGCAGGGAGCGACAGGGGGTGGAGACCCAGTACTTC
CATSRERQGVETQYF
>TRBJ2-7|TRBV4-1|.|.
TGCGCCAGCAGCCGCCAGACGGACGCCGCCTACGAGCAGTACTTC
CASSRQTDAAYEQYF
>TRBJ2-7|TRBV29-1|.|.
TGCAGCGACAGGAGGTGGCTACTCCCCTACGAGCAGTACTTC
CSDRRWLLPYEQYF
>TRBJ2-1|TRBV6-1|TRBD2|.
TGTGCCAGCAGCCCAAGGGCTAGCGGGAGCAATGAGCAGTTCTTC
CASSPRASGSNEQFF
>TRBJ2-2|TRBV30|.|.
TGTGCCTGGAGTGTTGAAGGGGCCACCGGGGAGCTGTTTTTT
CAWSVEGATGELFF
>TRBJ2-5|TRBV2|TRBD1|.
TGTGCCAGCAGTAGACGAGCGGGACAGGGAGGAGAGACCCAGTACTTC
CASSRRAGQGGETQYF
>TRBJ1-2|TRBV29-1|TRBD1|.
TGCAGCGTAACCGGGACAGGGGTAGGCGGCTACACCTTC
CSVTGTGVGGYTF
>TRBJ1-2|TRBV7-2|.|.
TGTGCCAGCAGCTCCGTGCCCTATGGCTACACCTTC
CASSSVPYGYTF
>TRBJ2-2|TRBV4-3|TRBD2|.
TGCGCCAGCAGCCAAGACGGGGGAGGGCCCGGGGAGCTGTTTTTT
CASSQDGGGPGELFF
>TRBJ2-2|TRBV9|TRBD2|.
TGTGCCAGCAGCGTAGCCGGGAGGGCGAACGGGGAGCTGTTTTTT
CASSVAGRANGELFF
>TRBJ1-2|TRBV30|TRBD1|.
TGTGCCTGGAGTGAGACAGGACAGGCGTGGAGCTACACCTTC
CAWSETGQAWSYTF
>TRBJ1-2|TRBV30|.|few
TGTGCCTGGAGAAACTATGGCTACACCTTC
CAWRNYGYTF
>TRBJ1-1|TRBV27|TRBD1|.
TGTGCCAGCAGCCGGGACAGGGTTACTGAAGCTTTCTTT
CASSRDRVTEAFF
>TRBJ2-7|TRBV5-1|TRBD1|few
TGCGCCAGCAGCTTGACTACGCCGGGACAGGTGAACTTC
CASSLTTPGQVNF
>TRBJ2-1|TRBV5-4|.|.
TGTGCCAGCAAGCAATACAATGAGCAGTTCTTC
CASKQYNEQFF
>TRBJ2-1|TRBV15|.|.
TGTGCCACCAGCAGAGAGTCGGCTAGGCGGCAGTTCTTC
CATSRESARRQFF
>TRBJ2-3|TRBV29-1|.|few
TGCAGCCTGCTTGGGGAACCCACAGATACGCAGTATTTT
CSLLGEPTDTQYF
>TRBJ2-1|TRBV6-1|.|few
TGTGCCAGCAGTGAAGCGCTTCACGGTAATGAGCAGTTCTTC
CASSEALHGNEQFF
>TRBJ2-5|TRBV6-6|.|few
TGTGCCAGCAGTTACTCCGGGCGGCAAGAGACCCAGTACTTC
CASSYSGRQETQYF
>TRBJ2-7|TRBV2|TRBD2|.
TGTGCCAGCGCGAGCGGGAGGACCAGCTCCTACGAGCAGTACTTC
CASASGRTSSYEQYF
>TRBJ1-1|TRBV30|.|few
TGTGCCTGGAGTCTGGGAGACGACACTGAAGCTTTCTTT
CAWSLGDDTEAFF
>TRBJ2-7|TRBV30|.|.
TGTGCCTGGAGTGTAATGAGCGAGCAGTACTTC
CAWSVMSEQYF
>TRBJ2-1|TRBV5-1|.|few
TGCGCCAGCAGCTTGGCCGATGGCAATGAGCAGTTCTTC
CASSLADGNEQFF
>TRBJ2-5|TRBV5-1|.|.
TGCGCCAGCAGCTTGGAAGGGGTAGGAGGCGAGACCCAGTACTTC
CASSLEGVGGETQYF
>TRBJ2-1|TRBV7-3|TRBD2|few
TGTGCCAGCAGCTACCCACCGCAGAGCGGGGATACCTACAATGAGCAGTTCTTC
CASSYPPQSGDTYNEQFF